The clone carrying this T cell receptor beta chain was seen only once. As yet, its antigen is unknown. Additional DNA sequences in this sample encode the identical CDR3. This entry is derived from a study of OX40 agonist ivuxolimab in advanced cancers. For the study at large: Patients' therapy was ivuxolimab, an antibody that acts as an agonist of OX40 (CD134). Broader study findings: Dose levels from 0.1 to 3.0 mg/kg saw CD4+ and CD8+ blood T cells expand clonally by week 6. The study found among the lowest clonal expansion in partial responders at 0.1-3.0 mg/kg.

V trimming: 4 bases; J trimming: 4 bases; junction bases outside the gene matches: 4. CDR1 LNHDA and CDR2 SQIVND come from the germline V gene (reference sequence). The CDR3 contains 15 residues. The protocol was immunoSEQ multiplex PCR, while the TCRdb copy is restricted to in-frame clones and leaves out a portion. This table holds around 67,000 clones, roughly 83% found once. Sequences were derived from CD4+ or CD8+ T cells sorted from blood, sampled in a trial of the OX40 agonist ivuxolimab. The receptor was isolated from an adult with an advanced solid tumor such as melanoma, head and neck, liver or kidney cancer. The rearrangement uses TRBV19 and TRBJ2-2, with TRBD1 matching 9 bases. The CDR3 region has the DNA TGTGCCAGTAGTAACAGACAGGGGGGCACCGGGGAGCTGTTTTTT. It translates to CASSNRQGGTGELFF. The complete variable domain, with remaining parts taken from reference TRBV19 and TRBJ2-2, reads DGGITQSPKYLFRKEGQNVTLSCEQNLNHDAMYWYRQDPGQGLRLIYYSQIVNDFQKGDIAEGYSVSREKKESFPLTVTSAQKNPTAFYLCASSNRQGGTGELFFGEGSRLTVL.